Each of the 28 T cell receptor beta chains below was sequenced from the same sample in a study of T-cell memory formation after mild COVID-19. Each CDR3 protein is one row after TCRdb ran MiXCR on the 5' RACE reads. The sample holds under 200,000 distinct CDR3 sequences, around a third seen once. Specimen: PBMCs or a T cell subset sorted from them (not recorded which). The origin of the receptors is an adult woman who had mild COVID-19 (a few samples of this study predate the infection). Cell type and time point are not known.

The chain links TRBV20-1 to TRBJ2-3; D gene ambiguous. The CDR3 spans 12 residues. CDR1 DFQATT and CDR2 SNEGSKA come from the germline V gene (reference sequence). The V gene lost 6 bases and the J gene lost 4 bases, with 11 bases spanning the gap. CDR3 sequence reads: CSAKSWSDTQYF. CDR3 bases: TGCAGTGCAAAGAGTTGGTCAGATACGCAGTATTTT.

The CDR3 spells CASRLLTGGEQYF. CDR3 coding DNA: TGTGCCAGTAGGCTTCTAACAGGGGGCGAGCAGTACTTC. V and J are TRBV19 and TRBJ2-7; 8 positions match TRBD1. Per the germline V gene, CDR1 is LNHDA and CDR2 is SQIVND (reference sequence). The CDR3 spans 13 residues. The V segment lost 6 bases and the J segment 6 bases; nucleotides outside the gene matches: 7.

The rearrangement links TRBV3-1 to TRBJ2-1, with D unresolved. V dropped 0 bases and J dropped 10 bases, with 7 bases sitting between them. This CDR3 is built from 12 residues. Germline CDR1 LGHDT, CDR2 YNNKEL (reference sequence). In nucleotides, the CDR3 is TGTGCCAGCAGCCAAGAGCCCGGGGAGCAGTTCTTC. It specifies CASSQEPGEQFF.

In its sample, this clonotype was seen a few times. This chain uses TRBV3-1 with TRBJ2-5, with a weak D call TRBD1 (6 bases). The CDR3 contains 14 residues. The germline V gene encodes CDR1 LGHDT and CDR2 YNNKEL (reference sequence). V was cut by 4 bases and J by 3 bases, with 12 bases left in between. CDR3 DNA: TGTGCCAGCAGCCCCAGGGGCGAGAAAGAGACCCAGTACTTC. Translating gives CASSPRGEKETQYF.

The chain uses TRBV3-1 and TRBJ2-2; 14 nucleotides align to TRBD2. The J segment lost 5 bases and the V segment lost 5 bases, leaving 1 base of the junction unmatched. From germline, CDR1 is LGHDT and CDR2 YNNKEL (reference sequence). The CDR3 is 15 amino acids. CDR3 sequence reads: CASSWTSGGTGELFF. DNA of the CDR3: TGTGCCAGCAGCTGGACTAGCGGGGGGACCGGGGAGCTGTTTTTT.

This chain uses TRBV2 with TRBJ2-5; 11 positions match TRBD2. Germline V lookup: CDR1 SNHLY, CDR2 FYNNEI. V shed 1 base, J shed 4 bases, and the junction held 2 bases outside the gene matches. CDR3 size: 15 residues. The CDR3 region is CASSEGLAGGETQYF. The CDR3, as DNA: TGTGCCAGCAGTGAAGGGCTAGCGGGAGGAGAGACCCAGTACTTC.

Only a few counts were recorded for this clonotype. The chain joins TRBV5-1 to TRBJ2-3; TRBD2 agrees at 8 bases. The V gene end was trimmed by 0 bases and the J gene end by 1 base; junction bases not matched to a gene: 4. CDR1 is SGHRS, CDR2 YFSETQ, per germline. This CDR3 region has 16 residues. The CDR3 protein is CASSLAGAGGTDTQYF. Here the CDR3 DNA reads TGCGCCAGCAGCTTGGCCGGAGCGGGAGGCACAGATACGCAGTATTTT. Looking up the rest from reference TRBV5-1 and TRBJ2-3 gives the full variable domain: KAGVTQTPRYLIKTRGQQVTLSCSPISGHRSVSWYQQTPGQGLQFLFEYFSETQRNKGNFPGRFSGRQFSNSRSEMNVSTLELGDSALYLCASSLAGAGGTDTQYFGPGTRLTVL.

This clonotype was detected only a few times. The chain joins TRBV12-3 or TRBV12-4 to TRBJ2-3; 15 positions match TRBD2. This CDR3 contains 17 residues. V shed 8 bases and J 6 bases; nucleotides not matched to a gene: 12. CDR3 in amino acids: CASRKWTSGRASDTQYF. The CDR3 bases are TGTGCCAGCCGAAAATGGACTAGCGGGAGGGCAAGTGATACGCAGTATTTT.

This chain links TRBV12-3 or TRBV12-4 with TRBJ1-1; 9 bases are shared with TRBD1. The CDR3 totals 14 residues. Trimming removed 6 bases from V and 5 bases from J; junction bases left unmatched: 7. The CDR3 DNA follows: TGTGCCAGCAGCCTACAGGGGGCGCGGACTGAAGCTTTCTTT. The encoded protein is CASSLQGARTEAFF.

The chain links TRBV28 to TRBJ2-7, with a possible D match to TRBD1 (5 bases). CDR1 MDHEN and CDR2 SYDVKM come from the germline V gene. V was pared by 2 bases and J by 7 bases, with 12 bases between. The CDR3 totals 13 residues. CDR3 amino acids: CASSLQGRKEQYF. The CDR3 DNA follows: TGTGCCAGCAGTTTACAGGGCCGGAAAGAGCAGTACTTC. Using reference TRBV28 and TRBJ2-7 for the parts outside the CDR3, the full variable domain is DVKVTQSSRYLVKRTGEKVFLECVQDMDHENMFWYRQDPGLGLRLIYFSYDVKMKEKGDIPEGYSVSREKKERFSLILESASTNQTSMYLCASSLQGRKEQYFGPGTRLTVT.

The rearrangement links TRBV5-6 to TRBJ2-7; D uncertain. The V and J ends lost 4 bases and 6 bases respectively, with 14 bases between them. This CDR3 spans 13 amino acids. Germline lookup yields CDR1 SGHDT and CDR2 YYEEEE. CDR3 protein: CASSHTQMGEQYF. The CDR3 DNA reads as TGTGCCAGCAGCCATACACAGATGGGCGAGCAGTACTTC.

V and J are TRBV4-2 and TRBJ2-4; D is unclear. This CDR3 is 11 amino acids long. Germline V gene sequence: CDR1 LGHNA, CDR2 YNFKEQ. V shed 1 base and J shed 8 bases, with 3 bases lying between them. CDR3: CASSQGYIQYF. The CDR3 nucleotides are TGTGCCAGCAGCCAAGGATACATTCAGTACTTC.

The rearrangement joins TRBV30 to TRBJ2-7; tentatively, D is TRBD2 (5 bases). This CDR3 spans 14 amino acids. Trimming took 8 bases from V and 3 from J, leaving 20 bases between them. Germline V lookup: CDR1 GTSNPN, CDR2 SVGIG (reference sequence). CDR3 sequence reads: CAGIWQRRYYEQYF. As DNA, the CDR3 is TGTGCCGGGATCTGGCAGCGGAGATACTACGAGCAGTACTTC.

This chain joins TRBV20-1 and TRBJ1-5, with D unresolved. The CDR3 totals 16 residues. Germline assignment: CDR1 DFQATT and CDR2 SNEGSKA (reference sequence). Trimming cost V 3 bases and J 2 bases, with 17 bases left between them. The CDR3 sequence is CSASRSRGLGNQPQHF. Here the CDR3 DNA reads TGCAGTGCTAGCAGGTCGCGGGGTTTAGGCAATCAGCCCCAGCATTTT.

This chain uses TRBV27 with TRBJ1-1; TRBD1 agrees at 7 bases. V shed 0 bases and J 2 bases; nucleotides not matched to a gene: 6. The length of the CDR3 is 16 residues. Germline lookup yields CDR1 MNHEY and CDR2 SMNVEV (reference sequence). The CDR3 is CASSLSLTGFNTEAFF. CDR3 nucleotides: TGTGCCAGCAGTTTATCATTGACAGGGTTCAACACTGAAGCTTTCTTT.

The V call is TRBV14, the J call TRBJ1-4; 9 bases match TRBD1. The CDR3 is 16 residues long. V trimming: 0 bases; J trimming: 6 bases; junction bases outside the gene matches: 5. The germline gives CDR1 SGHDN, CDR2 FVKESK. CDR3 in DNA: TGTGCCAGCAGCCAAGATCCCCGGACAGGGGATGAAAAACTGTTTTTT. Translation gives CASSQDPRTGDEKLFF. Full variable domain (rest looked up from reference TRBV14 and TRBJ1-4): EAGVTQFPSHSVIEKGQTVTLRCDPISGHDNLYWYRRVMGKEIKFLLHFVKESKQDESGMPNNRFLAERTGGTYSTLKVQPAELEDSGVYFCASSQDPRTGDEKLFFGSGTQLSVL.

This clonotype was found a few times. This chain connects TRBV20-1 to TRBJ2-7; D is possibly TRBD1 (5 bases). Germline values: CDR1 DFQATT, CDR2 SNEGSKA (reference sequence). This CDR3 contains 14 residues. With 5 bases removed from V and 2 bases from J, the gap between germline ends came to 16 bases. CDR3 protein: CSAVRADAPYEQYF. The CDR3 DNA sequence: TGCAGTGCTGTCAGGGCGGATGCGCCCTACGAGCAGTACTTC.

Of note for this clonotype: Mismatch with germline at one junction end may stem from a read error. CDR3 loop: CASSLTGFDTGELFF. The CDR3 bases are TGTGCCAGCAGCCTAACAGGGTTCGACACCGGGGAGCTGTTTTTT. This chain uses TRBV7-3 with TRBJ2-2; a possible D gene is TRBD1 (6 bases). Germline V gene data show CDR1 as SGHTA and CDR2 as FQGTGA. The CDR3 has 15 amino acids.

V is TRBV2 and J is TRBJ2-2; D ambiguous. This CDR3 comprises 13 residues. V lost 4 bases and J 5 bases, leaving 8 bases between the germline ends. Germline CDR1 and CDR2: SNHLY and FYNNEI. The CDR3 reads CASSGGGTGELFF. In DNA form, the CDR3 reads TGTGCCAGCAGTGGCGGTGGGACCGGGGAGCTGTTTTTT.

This clonotype has just a few counts. The chain uses TRBV4-3 and TRBJ2-1, with 13 positions matching TRBD2. This CDR3 is built from 19 residues. Germline lookup yields CDR1 LGHNA and CDR2 YSLEER. V was clipped by 0 bases and J by 7 bases; unmatched bases: 12. The CDR3 region is CASSQEVLAGGPSGNEQFF. In DNA, the CDR3 is TGCGCCAGCAGCCAAGAGGTACTAGCGGGAGGGCCGAGTGGTAATGAGCAGTTCTTC.

This clonotype came up a few times. The V and J genes are TRBV20-1 and TRBJ1-1; D is uncertain. Germline values: CDR1 DFQATT, CDR2 SNEGSKA (reference sequence). CDR3 size: 11 residues. In DNA form, the CDR3 reads TGCAGAGGTCAGAGGAACACTGAAGCTTTCTTT. Residues: CRGQRNTEAFF.

The rearrangement joins TRBV5-1 to TRBJ1-1; D is possibly TRBD1 (6 bases). Looked up from germline, CDR1 is SGHRS and CDR2 is YFSETQ. V was cut by 2 bases and J by 1 base, with 18 bases left in between. This CDR3 has 17 residues. The CDR3 coding sequence is TGCGCCAGCAGCTTTTGGGCTGGGGGGGCCAGGAACACTGAAGCTTTCTTT. Its translation is CASSFWAGGARNTEAFF.

CDR3 coding DNA: TGCGCCAGCAGCTTGGATGCACAGGAGATCAACGTCCTGACTTTC. Translating it yields CASSLDAQEINVLTF. The V and J genes are TRBV5-1 and TRBJ2-6; TRBD1 is a possible D gene (5 bases). CDR1 SGHRS and CDR2 YFSETQ come from the germline V gene. The CDR3 has 15 residues. Trimming took off 0 bases at V and 9 bases at J, with 13 bases between the two ends.

As for this clonotype: Sequence at one end of the junction differs from germline and may be a read error. The chain uses TRBV9 and TRBJ2-3, with 12 bases lining up with TRBD2. CDR1 and CDR2 from the germline V gene are SGDLS and YYNGEE. This CDR3 comprises 15 residues. DNA of the CDR3: TGTGCCAGAAGCGCCCTAGCGGGGGGGCGTGATACGCAGTATTTT. It yields the protein CARSALAGGRDTQYF.

This clonotype has more than one count but fewer than ten. V is TRBV20-1 and J is TRBJ2-5; the match to TRBD2 covers 8 bases. Germline trimming cut 6 bases from V and 5 bases from J; bases unmatched to any gene: 8. Per the germline V gene, CDR1 is DFQATT and CDR2 is SNEGSKA (reference sequence). This CDR3 region has 13 residues. CDR3 in DNA: TGCAGTGCCGAGAGCGGGAGTCACGAGACCCAGTACTTC. Residues: CSAESGSHETQYF.

The rearrangement joins TRBV12-3 or TRBV12-4 to TRBJ2-4; 7 bases are shared with TRBD1. V shed 7 bases and J 8 bases; nucleotides not matched to a gene: 8. This CDR3 is 13 amino acids long. Here the CDR3 reads CASTHQGDDIQYF. The CDR3 DNA reads TGTGCCAGCACCCACCAGGGGGATGACATTCAGTACTTC.

The chain carries TRBV10-3 and TRBJ1-2; 10 bases fit TRBD1. This CDR3 has 14 residues. The V and J ends lost 6 bases and 6 bases, in that order; junction bases with no gene match: 7. CDR1 is ENHRY and CDR2 is SYGVKD in the germline V gene. DNA for the CDR3: TGTGCCATCAGGGCCCCCGGGACAGGGGATGGCTACACCTTC. It codes for CAIRAPGTGDGYTF.

This clonotype was found a few times. The chain uses TRBV7-2 and TRBJ2-1; 9 nucleotides align to TRBD2. Germline CDR1 reads SGHTA; CDR2 reads FQGNSA. V dropped 1 base and J dropped 7; count of bases not matched to a gene: 5. The CDR3 length is 15 residues. Here the CDR3 DNA reads TGTGCCAGCAGCTTAGAGGCGGGAGGGAGAAATGAGCAGTTCTTC. It yields the protein CASSLEAGGRNEQFF.